This paragraph reports one T cell receptor (beta chain). This clone was seen more than once but under ten times. This clone's antigen is unknown. Per-base quality was not reported, and no clone a single base away is much larger than it. The data were obtained in a study of beta chain features in type 1 diabetes (dated 2018 in TCRdb). Study-wide context: Mean age, gender distribution, total cell number and subset yield were not different between patients and healthy donors. A total of around 110,000,000 sorted cells were examined across all samples, and RNA yield correlated strongly with the number of cells per subset. The study compared the TCRB repertoires of sorted circulating CD4+ T cell subsets in recently diagnosed type 1 diabetes patients with those in matched healthy donors. Naive and central memory subsets were obtained from all 30 or so donors, but regulatory and stem cell-like memory subsets were isolated from only 8 patients and roughly eight healthy donors. Results and caveats for the whole study, not just this receptor: Naive, central memory and regulatory TCRB repertoires appeared to be more alike among patients than among healthy donors. A moderate but significant shortening of TCRB CDR3 length was observed in type 1 diabetes patients in all four CD4+ subsets. Sequencing cDNA rather than genomic DNA could over-represent highly expressing activated cells, although activation and CD3 levels did not differ between groups. At VDJ recombination sites, type 1 diabetes patients had fewer insertions and more deleted nucleotides, which implies abnormalities in thymic rearrangement. Shorter templates might have been favored by PCR, but patient and control samples were amplified and corrected together, so both groups would have been affected equally by any skew. Because small numbers of individuals were included in the HLA sub-analyses, any influence of HLA type on TCRB rearrangement was left unresolved.

The entire isolated RNA was reverse transcribed using the High Capacity cDNA Reverse Transcription Kit, and thus expressed TCRB transcripts were sequenced. Naive, central memory and regulatory T cell samples underwent deep immunoSEQ sequencing, averaging roughly 3.3 million total reads per sample. Sorted cells were lysed in RLT buffer and RNA was extracted with DNase-treated RNeasy Micro or Mini kits, depending on cell number. To prevent cross-contamination, every cell subset was processed on its own, while patient and healthy donor samples were processed together. The immunoSEQ multiplex PCR was used to amplify TCRB sequences from cDNA, generating 87-bp fragments that spanned the CDR3 region. The amplicons were sequenced using the Illumina HiSeq platform. The study's processing was this. Synthetic template baselines were used to correct PCR bias computationally, reads within Hamming distance 2 were collapsed together, and singletons that could not be merged were discarded. Reads were aligned to IMGT to assign V, D and J genes, CDR3 length, and insertions or deletions at six rearrangement sites. Clonotype counts were normalized to sorted cell number within each subset before computing true diversity and Gini coefficients with the tcR R package. Repertoire sharing was quantified using the overlap coefficient calculated on TCRB nucleotide sequences. Out-of-frame TCRB sequences from naive cells were analyzed as a proxy for the pre-selection repertoire. TCRdb holds this immuneACCESS table with in-frame rearrangements only. Some clones are missing; in checked studies, unresolved V genes explain under half, and the rest has no known cause. V and J calls and clone size come straight from that table; D and trimming were deduced from the DNA. This sample has 600,000 to 750,000 clones in its table, and around an eighth of those were observed once. The ten largest clones represent roughly 0.12% of the sample.

V is cut back by 3 bases and J by 4 bases, with 14 bases in the junction unmatched. The germline V gene supplies CDR1 MDHEN and CDR2 SYDVKM. Spanning cysteine to phenylalanine, the CDR3 consists of 18 amino acids. Only the CDR3 portion is preserved as DNA: 54 bases, with reading frame beginning at the first base. From each donor, a single peripheral blood sample of approximately 110 mL on average was drawn into heparinised tubes. A BD FACSAria II was used to sort naive, central memory, regulatory and stem cell-like memory CD4+ T cells with a panel that included CD45RO, CCR7, CD25, CD127, CD95 and CD27. Purity was above 95% for every sorted population. PBMCs were isolated right away by Lymphoprep density gradient centrifugation and were stained directly, without culture. Samples were stained and sorted in pairs, with one healthy donor and one patient per experiment, so that batch effects were minimized.

Sequences were obtained from naive CD4+ T cells from blood. Interpreted using the paper, the cell subset or site label stands for: true naive CD4+ T cells. This sequence was found in a man younger than 45 with type 1 diabetes. This receptor chain uses TRBV28 and TRBJ1-5; 8 nucleotides in the junction match TRBD1. The CDR3 has the sequence CASSFPRTGRVANQPQHF. In nucleotides, the sequence is TGTGCCAGCAGTTTTCCCCGGACAGGGAGGGTTGCAAATCAGCCCCAGCATTTT.